This T cell receptor beta chain was documented in a study of somatic mutations in cytotoxic T cells in rheumatoid arthritis. Study as a whole: Immediately following diagnosis and ahead of any treatment, patient blood (approximately 28 ml EDTA) was drawn. Study-level results: Patients with a largest CD8+ clone exceeding 20% of CD8+ cells numbered about an eighth of the roughly 60. Clonality of CD8+ cells rose with age in rheumatoid arthritis patients but not healthy controls. Clonality measured in CD8+ T cells did not differ significantly between rheumatoid arthritis patients and age-matched healthy controls.

As concerns this clone: Its antigen remains unidentified.

CDR3 length: 15 residues. CDR1 is SGHAT, CDR2 FQNNGV, per germline. The J segment lost 5 bases and the V segment lost 5 bases, leaving 8 bases of the junction unmatched. Data came from immunoSEQ multiplex PCR; TCRdb stores just in-frame clones and leaves some out. The sample has approximately 11,000 clones; approximately 84% are singletons. Source material: CD8+ T cells sorted from blood. This TCR derives from a woman aged 55-69 years with rheumatoid arthritis. The chain joins TRBV11-2 to TRBJ2-2, with 7 bases identical to TRBD2. CDR3 bases: TGTGCCAGCAGCCCGTCGTGGGGGGGGACCGGGGAGCTGTTTTTT. Residues: CASSPSWGGTGELFF.